This passage covers 15 T cell receptor beta chains from one sample sequenced in a study of blood T cell repertoires in COVID-19. Sequencing was performed with immunoSEQ multiplex PCR; in TCRdb, only in-frame clones are kept and a portion is missing. The sample records tens of thousands of clones, 88% being singletons. The sample comprised peripheral blood. The source is a woman in her sixties with COVID-19, enrolled during active disease.

This chain uses TRBV7-2 with TRBJ1-1, with D possibly TRBD1 on 5 matching bases. The CDR3 sequence is 14 residues long. CDR1 is SGHTA and CDR2 is FQGNSA in the germline V gene. V shed 1 base and J shed 13 bases, with 19 bases lying between them. For the CDR3, the DNA is TGTGCCAGCAGCTTAGACAGGACCGACACGAAGATTTTCTTT. Translation: CASSLDRTDTKIFF. Supplemented by reference TRBV7-2 and TRBJ1-1, the full variable domain reads GAGVSQSPSNKVTEKGKDVELRCDPISGHTALYWYRQSLGQGLEFLIYFQGNSAPDKSGLPSDRFSAERTGGSVSTLTIQRTQQEDSAVYLCASSLDRTDTKIFFGQGTRLTVV.

The CDR3 is CASSLSAEAFF. The DNA for the CDR3 is TGTGCCAGCAGCTTGTCAGCTGAAGCTTTCTTT. The rearrangement uses TRBV7-8 and TRBJ1-1; D uncertain. V was clipped by 3 bases and J by 6 bases, with 5 bases between them. The CDR3 sequence is 11 residues long. Germline V CDR1 and CDR2: SGHVS, FQNEAQ.

This clone was seen a handful of times. The chain uses TRBV27 and TRBJ2-7, with D possibly matching TRBD1 (5 bases). Per the germline V gene, CDR1 is MNHEY and CDR2 is SMNVEV (reference sequence). V shed 8 bases and J shed 2 bases, with 7 bases lying between them. The CDR3 is made up of 11 amino acids. The DNA for the CDR3 is TGTGCCAGCGGGGCTCCCTACGAGCAGTACTTC. It encodes CASGAPYEQYF.

This clone is a singleton in its sample. This CDR3 reads CASSQGGREAFF. The DNA of the CDR3 is TGCGCCAGCAGCCAAGGGGGGCGTGAAGCTTTCTTT. V is TRBV4-1 and J is TRBJ1-1; maybe TRBD1 (6 bases). CDR3 length equals 12 residues. CDR1 is MGHRA and CDR2 is YSYEKL in the germline V gene. V lost 1 base and J lost 7, with 7 bases in between.

The chain links TRBV9 to TRBJ2-7, with a possible D match to TRBD2 (5 bases). The V gene lost 0 bases and the J gene lost 3 bases, with 13 bases spanning the gap. Germline assignment: CDR1 SGDLS and CDR2 YYNGEE. The CDR3 spans 15 residues. The CDR3 DNA is TGTGCCAGCAGCGTAGGGACTTCCGTGGGCTACGAGCAGTACTTC. It encodes CASSVGTSVGYEQYF. Full variable domain (missing parts from reference TRBV9 and TRBJ2-7): DSGVTQTPKHLITATGQRVTLRCSPRSGDLSVYWYQQSLDQGLQFLIQYYNGEERAKGNILERFSAQQFPDLHSELNLSSLELGDSALYFCASSVGTSVGYEQYFGPGTRLTVT.

This clone was counted a single time. The chain couples TRBV30 to TRBJ1-1; 7 bases fit TRBD1. The CDR3 runs to 15 residues. Trimming at V came to 4 bases and at J to 6 bases, leaving 14 bases not matched to a gene. Germline loops: CDR1 GTSNPN, CDR2 SVGIG (reference sequence). The CDR3 nucleotides are TGTGCCTGGACCACGAAGCCAGGGGGATCTTCTGAAGCTTTCTTT. Translated: CAWTTKPGGSSEAFF.

The sample holds one count of this clone. The rearrangement uses TRBV11-3 and TRBJ1-1; 7 nucleotides line up with TRBD1. Germline V CDR1 and CDR2: SGHNT, YENEEA. J lost 3 bases, V lost 3 bases, and 4 bases had no gene match. The CDR3 contains 14 residues. The CDR3 loop reads CASSFDQGDTEAFF. Here the CDR3 DNA reads TGTGCCAGCAGCTTCGACCAGGGGGACACTGAAGCTTTCTTT.

The chain uses TRBV19 and TRBJ2-4; 9 bases line up with TRBD1. The trim removed 3 bases at V and 6 bases at J, leaving 3 bases unmatched. The CDR3 covers 14 residues. Germline V gene data show CDR1 as LNHDA and CDR2 as SQIVND (reference sequence). The CDR3 sequence: CASSIGGQGNIQYF. The CDR3 region has the DNA TGTGCCAGTAGTATCGGGGGACAGGGAAACATTCAGTACTTC.

This rearrangement joins TRBV3-1 (or the pseudogene TRBV3-2) to TRBJ2-2; no firm D call. The V end was cut by 6 bases, the J end by 2 bases, with 7 bases between. Germline V gene data show CDR1 as LGHDT and CDR2 as YNNKEL (reference sequence). CDR3 length: 13 residues. The CDR3 region is CASRSGNTGELFF. The CDR3 nucleotides are TGTGCCAGCAGGTCGGGTAACACCGGGGAGCTGTTTTTT.

The chain is built from TRBV30 and TRBJ2-7; TRBD1 might be the D (6 bases). The CDR3 loop spans 13 amino acids. Germline CDR1 GTSNPN, CDR2 SVGIG (reference sequence). The ends were cut back, 7 bases at V and 6 bases at J, with 19 bases in the middle. Here the CDR3 reads CASSTTGSTEQYF. As DNA, the CDR3 is TGTGCCTCGTCCACAACAGGGTCAACCGAGCAGTACTTC.

V gene TRBV28 combines with J gene TRBJ1-2; weak D call: TRBD1 (5 bases). Germline V gives CDR1 MDHEN, CDR2 SYDVKM. The CDR3 spans 12 residues. V was shortened by 3 bases and J by 3 bases, with 5 bases between the two germline ends. The CDR3 DNA reads TGTGCCAGCAGTTTGACAGACTATGGCTACACCTTC. It yields the protein CASSLTDYGYTF.

The CDR3 DNA sequence: TGCAGCGTTGTTGAACGAGACTACGAGCAGTACTTC. Amino acids: CSVVERDYEQYF. V is TRBV29-1 and J is TRBJ2-7, with no clear D. Germline V lookup: CDR1 SQVTM, CDR2 ANQGSEA. The V gene lost 4 bases and the J gene lost 3 bases, with 10 bases spanning the gap. The CDR3 is 12 residues long.

V is TRBV4-3 and J is TRBJ2-7; D possibly corresponds to TRBD2 (5 bases). CDR3 length: 16 amino acids. The V gene's germline CDR1 is LGHNA and CDR2 YSLEER. Deletions cut 4 bases from V and 7 bases from J, with 23 bases between. The DNA for the CDR3 is TGCGCCAGCAGCCCAGGAGGAGCGGTCATGGCGTCGGAGCAGTACTTC. Its protein is CASSPGGAVMASEQYF.

This chain links TRBV28 with TRBJ1-2; TRBD1 matches 12 bases. V was clipped by 5 bases and J by 8 bases; unmatched bases: 9. CDR3 length: 15 amino acids. CDR1 is MDHEN, CDR2 SYDVKM, per germline. The CDR3 region is CASSAPGQGARGYTF. The CDR3 DNA reads as TGTGCCAGCAGTGCCCCGGGACAGGGGGCGCGGGGCTACACCTTC.

This chain joins TRBV5-1 and TRBJ2-5, with TRBD1 as a possible D gene (6 bases). Germline loops: CDR1 SGHRS, CDR2 YFSETQ. Trimming left V 5 bases short and J 0 bases short, with 17 bases between. The CDR3 has 16 residues. The CDR3 sequence is CASRPSQGPYQETQYF. In DNA form, the CDR3 reads TGCGCCAGCAGACCCTCACAGGGTCCGTACCAAGAGACCCAGTACTTC.